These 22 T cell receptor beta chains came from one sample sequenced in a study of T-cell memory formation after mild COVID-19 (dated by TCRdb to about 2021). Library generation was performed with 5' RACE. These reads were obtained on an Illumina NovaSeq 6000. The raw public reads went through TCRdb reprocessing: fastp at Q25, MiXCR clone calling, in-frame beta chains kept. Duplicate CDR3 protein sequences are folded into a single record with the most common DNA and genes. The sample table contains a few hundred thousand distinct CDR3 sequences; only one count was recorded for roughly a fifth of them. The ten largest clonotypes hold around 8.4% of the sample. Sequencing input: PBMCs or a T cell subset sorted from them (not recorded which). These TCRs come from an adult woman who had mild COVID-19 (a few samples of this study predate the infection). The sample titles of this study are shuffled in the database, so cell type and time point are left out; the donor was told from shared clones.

The CDR3: CASSIFSSAEQFF. The CDR3 nucleotides read TGTGCCAGTAGTATATTCTCTAGCGCTGAGCAGTTCTTC. The chain has TRBV19 and TRBJ2-1, with a possible D match to TRBD2 (6 bases). The CDR3 sequence is 13 residues long. From germline, CDR1 is LNHDA and CDR2 SQIVND (reference sequence). With 2 bases removed from V and 9 bases from J, the gap between germline ends came to 11 bases.

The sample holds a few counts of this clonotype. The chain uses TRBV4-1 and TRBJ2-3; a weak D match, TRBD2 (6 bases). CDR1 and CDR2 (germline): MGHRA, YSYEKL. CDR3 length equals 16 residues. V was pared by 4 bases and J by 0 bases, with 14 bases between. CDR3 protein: CASSPRWGDSTDTQYF. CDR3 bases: TGCGCCAGCAGCCCCCGGTGGGGGGACAGCACAGATACGCAGTATTTT.

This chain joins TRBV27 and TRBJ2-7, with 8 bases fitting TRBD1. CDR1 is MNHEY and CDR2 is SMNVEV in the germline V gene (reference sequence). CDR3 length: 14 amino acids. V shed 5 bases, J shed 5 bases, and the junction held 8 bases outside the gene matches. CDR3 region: CASSRPGQGNEQYF. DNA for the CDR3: TGTGCCAGCAGTCGACCCGGACAGGGCAACGAGCAGTACTTC.

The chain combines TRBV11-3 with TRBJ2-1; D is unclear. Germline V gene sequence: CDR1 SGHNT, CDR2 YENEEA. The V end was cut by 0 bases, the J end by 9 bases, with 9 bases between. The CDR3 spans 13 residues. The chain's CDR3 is CASSLDMRSEQFF. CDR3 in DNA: TGTGCCAGCAGCTTAGATATGAGGAGTGAGCAGTTCTTC.

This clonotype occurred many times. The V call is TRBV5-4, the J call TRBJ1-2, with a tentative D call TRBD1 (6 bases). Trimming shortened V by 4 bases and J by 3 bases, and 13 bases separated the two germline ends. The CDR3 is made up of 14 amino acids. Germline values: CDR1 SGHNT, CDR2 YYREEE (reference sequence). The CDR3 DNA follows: TGTGCCAGCAGCCCGGAACAGGGCTACTATGGCTACACCTTC. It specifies CASSPEQGYYGYTF.

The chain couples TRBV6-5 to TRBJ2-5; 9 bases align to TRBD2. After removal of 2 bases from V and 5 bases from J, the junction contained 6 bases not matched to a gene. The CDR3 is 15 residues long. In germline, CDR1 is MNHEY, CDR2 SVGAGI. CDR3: CASSYATSGLETQYF. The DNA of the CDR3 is TGTGCCAGCAGTTACGCGACTAGCGGTTTGGAGACCCAGTACTTC.

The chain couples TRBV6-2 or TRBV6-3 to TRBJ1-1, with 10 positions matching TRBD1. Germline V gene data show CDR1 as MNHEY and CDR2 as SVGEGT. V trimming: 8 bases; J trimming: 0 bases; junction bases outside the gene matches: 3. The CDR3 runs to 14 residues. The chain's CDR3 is CASGDRGMNTEAFF. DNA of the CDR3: TGTGCCAGCGGGGACAGGGGCATGAACACTGAAGCTTTCTTT.

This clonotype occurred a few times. CDR3 bases: TGTGCCAGCAGTTACCCAGGGGGCACTGAAGCTTTCTTT. It codes for CASSYPGGTEAFF. The genes are TRBV6-5 and TRBJ1-1, with 7 bases fitting TRBD1. Per germline, CDR1 MNHEY and CDR2 SVGAGI. The J segment lost 4 bases and the V segment lost 2 bases, leaving 1 base of the junction unmatched. The CDR3 extends over 13 amino acids.

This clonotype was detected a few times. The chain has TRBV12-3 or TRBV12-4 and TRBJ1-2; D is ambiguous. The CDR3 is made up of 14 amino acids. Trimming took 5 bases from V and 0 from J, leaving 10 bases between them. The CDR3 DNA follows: TGTGCCAGCAGTCCGAGGCGAGCTAACTATGGCTACACCTTC. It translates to CASSPRRANYGYTF.

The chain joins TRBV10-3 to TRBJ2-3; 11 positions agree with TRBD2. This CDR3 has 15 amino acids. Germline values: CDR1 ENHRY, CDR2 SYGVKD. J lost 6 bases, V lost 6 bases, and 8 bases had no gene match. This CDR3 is CAISLTSGDRDTQYF. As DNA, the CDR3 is TGTGCCATCAGCCTGACTAGCGGGGACAGGGATACGCAGTATTTT.

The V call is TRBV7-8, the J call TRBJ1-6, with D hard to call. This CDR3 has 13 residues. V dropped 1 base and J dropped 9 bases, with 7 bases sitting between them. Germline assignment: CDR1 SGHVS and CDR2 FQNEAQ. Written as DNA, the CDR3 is TGTGCCAGCAGCTTAGTGGGTGGTTCACCCCTCCACTTT. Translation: CASSLVGGSPLHF.

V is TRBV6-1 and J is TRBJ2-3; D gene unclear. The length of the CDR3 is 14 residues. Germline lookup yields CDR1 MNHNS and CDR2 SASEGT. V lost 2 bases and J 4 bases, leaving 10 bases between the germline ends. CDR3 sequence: CASSEPMWPDTQYF. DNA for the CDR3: TGTGCCAGCAGTGAACCCATGTGGCCAGATACGCAGTATTTT.

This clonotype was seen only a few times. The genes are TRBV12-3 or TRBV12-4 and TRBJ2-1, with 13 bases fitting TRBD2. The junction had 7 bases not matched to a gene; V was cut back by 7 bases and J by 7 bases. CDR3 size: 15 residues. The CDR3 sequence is CASTKEGLAGNEQFF. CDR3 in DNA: TGTGCCAGCACCAAAGAGGGACTAGCGGGGAATGAGCAGTTCTTC.

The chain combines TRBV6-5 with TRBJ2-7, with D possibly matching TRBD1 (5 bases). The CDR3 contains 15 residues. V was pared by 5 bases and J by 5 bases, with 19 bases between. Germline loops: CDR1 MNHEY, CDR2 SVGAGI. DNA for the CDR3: TGTGCCAGCAGTACGAATTCCAGGGTCTGGAACGAGCAGTACTTC. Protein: CASSTNSRVWNEQYF.

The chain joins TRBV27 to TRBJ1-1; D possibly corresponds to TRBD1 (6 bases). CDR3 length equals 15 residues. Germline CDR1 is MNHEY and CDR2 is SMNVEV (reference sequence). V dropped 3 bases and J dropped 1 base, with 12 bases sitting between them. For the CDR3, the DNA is TGTGCCAGCAGTTTTGGGGGGCCCCCGAACACTGAAGCTTTCTTT. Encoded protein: CASSFGGPPNTEAFF.

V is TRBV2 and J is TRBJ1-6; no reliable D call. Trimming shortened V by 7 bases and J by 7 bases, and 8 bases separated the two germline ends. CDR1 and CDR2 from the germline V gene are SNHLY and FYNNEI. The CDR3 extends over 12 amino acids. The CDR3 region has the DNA TGTGCCAGCAACGACGGAAATTCACCCCTCCACTTT. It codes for CASNDGNSPLHF.

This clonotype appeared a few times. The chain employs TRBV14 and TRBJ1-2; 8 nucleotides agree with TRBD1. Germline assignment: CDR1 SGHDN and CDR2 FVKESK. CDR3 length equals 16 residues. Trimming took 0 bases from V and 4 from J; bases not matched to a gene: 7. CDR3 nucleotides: TGTGCCAGCAGCCAAGATGTGAGACAGGGGTCCTATGGCTACACCTTC. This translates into CASSQDVRQGSYGYTF.

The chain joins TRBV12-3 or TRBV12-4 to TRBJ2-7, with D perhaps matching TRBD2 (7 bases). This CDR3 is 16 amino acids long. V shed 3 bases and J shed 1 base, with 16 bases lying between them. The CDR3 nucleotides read TGTGCCAGCAGTTTGGAGGGAGGGGGAGAGTCCTACGAGCAGTACTTC. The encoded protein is CASSLEGGGESYEQYF.

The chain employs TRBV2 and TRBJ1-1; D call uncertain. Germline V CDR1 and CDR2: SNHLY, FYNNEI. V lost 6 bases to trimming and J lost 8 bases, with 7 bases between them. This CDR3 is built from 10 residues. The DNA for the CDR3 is TGTGCCAGCAGCCGAGACGAAGCTTTCTTT. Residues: CASSRDEAFF.

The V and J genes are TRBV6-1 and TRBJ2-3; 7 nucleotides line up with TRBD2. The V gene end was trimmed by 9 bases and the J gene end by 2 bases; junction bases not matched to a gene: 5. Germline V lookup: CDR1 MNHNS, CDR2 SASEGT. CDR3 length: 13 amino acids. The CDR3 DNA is TGTGCCAGTTTGCGGGGGTACACAGATACGCAGTATTTT. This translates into CASLRGYTDTQYF.

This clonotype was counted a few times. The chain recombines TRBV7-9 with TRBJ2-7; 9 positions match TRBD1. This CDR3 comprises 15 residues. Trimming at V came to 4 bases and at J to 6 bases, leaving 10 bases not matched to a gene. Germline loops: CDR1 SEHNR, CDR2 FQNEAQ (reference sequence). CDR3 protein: CASSSPGGTGPEQYF. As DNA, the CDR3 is TGTGCCAGCAGCTCCCCTGGGGGGACAGGGCCCGAGCAGTACTTC. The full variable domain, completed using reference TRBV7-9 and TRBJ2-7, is DTGVSQNPRHKITKRGQNVTFRCDPISEHNRLYWYRQTLGQGPEFLTYFQNEAQLEKSRLLSDRFSAERPKGSFSTLEIQRTEQGDSAMYLCASSSPGGTGPEQYFGPGTRLTVT.

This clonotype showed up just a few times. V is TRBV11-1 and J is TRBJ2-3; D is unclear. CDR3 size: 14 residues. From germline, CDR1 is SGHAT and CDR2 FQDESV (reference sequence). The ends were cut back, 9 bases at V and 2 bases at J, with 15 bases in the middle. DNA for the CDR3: TGTGCCAGTGGAACTCGTCTTGACACAGATACGCAGTATTTT. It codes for CASGTRLDTDTQYF.